Following are 17 T cell receptor beta chains from one sample sequenced in a study of blood T cell repertoires in COVID-19. This table comes from immunoSEQ multiplex PCR, and its TCRdb copy is limited to in-frame clones, with some not included. The table has 200,000 to 300,000 clones, about 90% seen once. The source material was peripheral blood. Receptors originate from a woman in her thirties or forties with acute or convalescent COVID-19.

The chain is built from TRBV30 and TRBJ1-6; tentatively, D is TRBD1 (6 bases). There are 11 residues in the CDR3. The V gene lost 2 bases and the J gene lost 10 bases, with 6 bases spanning the gap. Per germline, CDR1 GTSNPN and CDR2 SVGIG (reference sequence). CDR3 sequence reads: CAWSQGSPLHF. The CDR3 DNA reads TGTGCCTGGAGTCAGGGGTCACCCCTCCACTTT.

The chain joins TRBV2 to TRBJ2-2; 9 bases agree with TRBD1. The J segment lost 6 bases and the V segment lost 6 bases, leaving 14 bases of the junction unmatched. Germline CDR1 and CDR2: SNHLY and FYNNEI. CDR3 length: 17 amino acids. In DNA form, the CDR3 reads TGTGCCAGCAGGCAGGGACAGGGCAATATTTTCGCCGGGGAGCTGTTTTTT. Amino acid sequence: CASRQGQGNIFAGELFF.

The chain employs TRBV6-6 and TRBJ1-1, with 9 positions matching TRBD1. Germline CDR1 reads MNHNY; CDR2 reads SVGAGI (reference sequence). J gave up 5 bases and V 5 bases, and 6 bases lay outside the gene matches. The CDR3 covers 14 residues. This CDR3 is CASSMTGGPTEAFF. The CDR3 nucleotides read TGTGCCAGCAGTATGACAGGGGGGCCAACTGAAGCTTTCTTT.

The chain uses TRBV11-2 and TRBJ1-2; 8 positions match TRBD1. The trim removed 5 bases at V and 4 bases at J, leaving 12 bases unmatched. Germline-derived CDR1 and CDR2 are SGHAT and FQNNGV. This CDR3 spans 16 amino acids. The chain's CDR3 is CASSHGIRGRGYGYTF. CDR3 nucleotides: TGTGCCAGCAGCCATGGCATCAGGGGGCGAGGCTATGGCTACACCTTC.

This rearrangement joins TRBV5-1 to TRBJ1-4; unclear D gene. The V gene lost 4 bases and the J gene lost 0 bases, with 10 bases spanning the gap. The CDR3 consists of 15 residues. CDR1 and CDR2 from the germline V gene are SGHRS and YFSETQ. The CDR3 DNA reads as TGCGCCAGCAGCCGAGGAGGTGCAACTAATGAAAAACTGTTTTTT. It encodes CASSRGGATNEKLFF.

The genes are TRBV2 and TRBJ1-5; 9 nucleotides align to TRBD1. The CDR3 consists of 14 residues. CDR1 and CDR2 from the germline V gene are SNHLY and FYNNEI. V shed 4 bases, J shed 6 bases, and the junction held 4 bases outside the gene matches. The DNA for the CDR3 is TGTGCCAGCAGTGGGGGGGACAGGGCTCAGCCCCAGCATTTT. Protein sequence: CASSGGDRAQPQHF.

V usage is TRBV30 and J usage is TRBJ1-2; D is undetermined. The CDR3 has 14 amino acids. The V end lost 3 bases, the J end lost 5 bases, and 16 bases lay between the germline ends. CDR1 is GTSNPN and CDR2 is SVGIG in the germline V gene (reference sequence). The DNA of the CDR3 is TGTGCCTGGAGATCTGGCCGACTCCCATATGGCTACACCTTC. This translates into CAWRSGRLPYGYTF. Looking up the rest from reference TRBV30 and TRBJ1-2 gives the full variable domain: SQTIHQWPATLVQPVGSPLSLECTVEGTSNPNLYWYRQAAGRGLQLLFYSVGIGQISSEVPQNLSASRPQDRQFILSSKKLLLSDSGFYLCAWRSGRLPYGYTFGSGTRLTVV.

The chain has TRBV29-1 and TRBJ1-5; maybe TRBD1 (5 bases). Trimming left V 4 bases short and J 6 bases short, with 13 bases between. The CDR3 totals 13 residues. Germline CDR1 reads SQVTM; CDR2 reads ANQGSEA. CDR3 sequence: CSVVQGQGQPQHF. The CDR3, as DNA: TGCAGCGTTGTCCAGGGCCAAGGTCAGCCCCAGCATTTT.

In its sample, this clone was seen once. This rearrangement joins TRBV4-1 to TRBJ1-2, with 7 bases fitting TRBD1. Germline CDR1 and CDR2: MGHRA and YSYEKL. J gave up 4 bases and V 6 bases, and 11 bases lay outside the gene matches. The CDR3 runs 15 residues. In DNA form, the CDR3 reads TGCGCCAGCAGATCCCCGGTACAGGGGACCTATGGCTACACCTTC. Protein: CASRSPVQGTYGYTF.

CDR3 in DNA: TGCGCCAGCAGCATGTTTGCTAGCGGGGGGGCCTACAATGAGCAGTTCTTC. This sequence encodes CASSMFASGGAYNEQFF. The rearrangement links TRBV5-1 to TRBJ2-1, with 12 nucleotides matching TRBD2. CDR1 is SGHRS and CDR2 is YFSETQ in the germline V gene. The CDR3 contains 17 residues. J gave up 2 bases and V 4 bases, and 7 bases lay outside the gene matches.

The rearrangement uses TRBV11-2 and TRBJ1-4; perhaps TRBD1 as D (6 bases). The germline CDR1 and CDR2 sequences are SGHAT and FQNNGV. V lost 5 bases and J lost 8, with 15 bases in between. The CDR3 spans 14 residues. The CDR3 DNA sequence: TGTGCCAGCAGCCCGATAAGGGACAACGAAAAACTGTTTTTT. Encoded protein: CASSPIRDNEKLFF. Full variable domain (outside the CDR3, taken from reference TRBV11-2 and TRBJ1-4): EAGVAQSPRYKIIEKRQSVAFWCNPISGHATLYWYQQILGQGPKLLIQFQNNGVVDDSQLPKDRFSAERLKGVDSTLKIQPAKLEDSAVYLCASSPIRDNEKLFFGSGTQLSVL.

This clone came up a few times. The rearrangement links TRBV6-5 to TRBJ2-7; 12 bases fit TRBD1. V was pared by 8 bases and J by 5 bases, with 10 bases of the junction left unmatched. This CDR3 spans 15 amino acids. Germline V lookup: CDR1 MNHEY, CDR2 SVGAGI. The CDR3 sequence is CASSAWDRGLNEQYV. The CDR3 nucleotides read TGTGCCAGCTCAGCATGGGACAGGGGGCTAAACGAGCAGTACGTC.

The chain recombines TRBV4-2 with TRBJ2-1, with 10 positions matching TRBD2. The germline CDR1 and CDR2 sequences are LGHNA and YNFKEQ. V lost 4 bases, J lost 0 bases, and 9 bases stayed unmatched. The CDR3 runs 18 residues. CDR3 loop: CASSRRQSGGDSYNEQFF. CDR3 DNA sequence: TGTGCCAGCAGCCGCCGACAAAGCGGGGGGGACTCCTACAATGAGCAGTTCTTC.

The rearrangement uses TRBV3-1 (or the pseudogene TRBV3-2) and TRBJ1-1; possible D gene TRBD1, 5 bases. The length of the CDR3 is 17 residues. V lost 0 bases and J lost 3, with 17 bases in between. CDR1 LGHDT and CDR2 YNNKEL come from the germline V gene (reference sequence). The CDR3 reads CASSQERVGRRDTEAFF. The CDR3 DNA sequence: TGTGCCAGCAGCCAAGAACGGGTGGGGCGTAGGGACACTGAAGCTTTCTTT.

The rearrangement uses TRBV5-1 and TRBJ1-3; weak D call: TRBD1 (5 bases). V lost 1 base and J lost 1, with 21 bases in between. In germline, CDR1 is SGHRS, CDR2 YFSETQ. The CDR3 contains 19 residues. Written as DNA, the CDR3 is TGCGCCAGCAGCTTGCCCCCCCGAACCCCTCAGGGTTCTGGAAACACCATATATTTT. The encoded protein is CASSLPPRTPQGSGNTIYF.

V gene TRBV5-1 combines with J gene TRBJ2-2; 7 nucleotides line up with TRBD1. Trimming took 5 bases from V and 0 from J; bases not matched to a gene: 4. Germline loops: CDR1 SGHRS, CDR2 YFSETQ. The CDR3 is made up of 15 amino acids. Here the CDR3 DNA reads TGCGCCAGCAGGCTGACAGGGACGAACACCGGGGAGCTGTTTTTT. It is translated as CASRLTGTNTGELFF.

V usage is TRBV21-1 and J usage is TRBJ1-1; the table's D call, TRBD1, has no DNA check behind it. TRBV21-1 is a listed pseudogene. CDR3 length equals 14 residues. The CDR3 bases are TGTGCCAGCAGAAGACAGGGGGCGCGTACTGAAGCTTTCTTT. Translated, it gives CASRRQGARTEAFF.